The 26 T cell receptor beta chains reported below all come from one sample, sequenced in a study of T cells in localized non-small cell lung cancer. The data were produced by immunoSEQ multiplex PCR, yet TCRdb's version contains in-frame clones alone and is incomplete. Among 25,000 or so clones listed, approximately 86% were seen once. The sequenced sample was peripheral blood, obtained before any cancer treatment. These receptors were taken from a male donor aged 60 or over with stage I lung adenocarcinoma.

A few counts support this clone. The chain recombines TRBV30 with TRBJ1-6; 7 nucleotides align to TRBD1. The CDR3 consists of 14 residues. Germline CDR1 reads GTSNPN; CDR2 reads SVGIG (reference sequence). V was clipped by 3 bases and J by 7 bases; unmatched bases: 6. The CDR3: CAWSQNRGNSPLHF. The DNA of the CDR3 is TGTGCCTGGAGCCAGAACAGGGGAAATTCACCCCTCCACTTT.

The genes are TRBV30 and TRBJ1-1; TRBD1 might be the D (5 bases). This CDR3 is 11 amino acids long. V was clipped by 3 bases and J by 10 bases, with 12 bases between them. Per germline, CDR1 GTSNPN and CDR2 SVGIG (reference sequence). CDR3 sequence (DNA): TGTGCCTGGAGCCTTTCTGGGGGAGCTTTCTTT. Its translation is CAWSLSGGAFF.

This clone has more than one count but fewer than ten. The genes are TRBV5-1 and TRBJ2-7; 8 bases align to TRBD2. CDR1 is SGHRS, CDR2 YFSETQ, per germline. CDR3 length equals 19 residues. Trimming at V came to 1 base and at J to 4 bases, leaving 19 bases not matched to a gene. This CDR3 reads CASSLIGAGGAPNTYEQYF. The CDR3 DNA reads TGCGCCAGCAGCTTGATCGGGGCGGGGGGAGCCCCCAACACGTACGAGCAGTACTTC.

This clone was recorded a few times. The V and J genes are TRBV7-9 and TRBJ2-2; 9 nucleotides agree with TRBD1. Germline loops: CDR1 SEHNR, CDR2 FQNEAQ (reference sequence). CDR3 size: 16 residues. V dropped 5 bases and J dropped 5; count of bases not matched to a gene: 9. CDR3 coding DNA: TGTGCCAGCAGCCGAGGGGGGACAGGGAGGACCGGGGAGCTGTTTTTT. Residues: CASSRGGTGRTGELFF.

The chain has TRBV28 and TRBJ2-6, with TRBD1 matching over 7 bases. The V gene's germline CDR1 is MDHEN and CDR2 SYDVKM. The CDR3 has 19 residues. The junction had 15 bases not matched to a gene; V was cut back by 6 bases and J by 1 base. The CDR3 here is CASRLTGAFLNSGANVLTF. The CDR3, as DNA: TGTGCCAGCAGGTTAACAGGGGCTTTCCTCAATTCTGGGGCCAACGTCCTGACTTTC. Variable domain in full (rest from reference TRBV28 and TRBJ2-6): DVKVTQSSRYLVKRTGEKVFLECVQDMDHENMFWYRQDPGLGLRLIYFSYDVKMKEKGDIPEGYSVSREKKERFSLILESASTNQTSMYLCASRLTGAFLNSGANVLTFGAGSRLTVL.

V and J are TRBV4-3 and TRBJ1-6; D gene ambiguous. CDR3 size: 15 residues. V was cut by 7 bases and J by 5 bases, with 15 bases left in between. Per the germline V gene, CDR1 is LGHNA and CDR2 is YSLEER. The CDR3: CASTAEGGNNSPLHF. CDR3 sequence (DNA): TGCGCCAGCACGGCGGAGGGAGGGAATAATTCACCCCTCCACTTT.

The V gene is TRBV19, the J gene TRBJ2-3; 9 bases line up with TRBD1. From germline, CDR1 is LNHDA and CDR2 SQIVND (reference sequence). The CDR3 consists of 15 residues. Trimming at V came to 3 bases and at J to 3 bases, leaving 4 bases not matched to a gene. CDR3 DNA sequence: TGTGCCAGTAGTATCGGGACAGGGATGACAGATACGCAGTATTTT. Translated, it gives CASSIGTGMTDTQYF.

The chain recombines TRBV18 with TRBJ1-4; the match to TRBD1 covers 9 bases. The length of the CDR3 is 15 residues. Germline V gene sequence: CDR1 KGHSH, CDR2 LQKENI. V gave up 3 bases and J gave up 8 bases; unmatched junction bases: 7. In DNA form, the CDR3 reads TGTGCCAGCTCACCCGGACAGGGGTATGGAGAAAAACTGTTTTTT. This translates into CASSPGQGYGEKLFF.

The chain recombines TRBV16 with TRBJ2-5; TRBD2 matches at 7 bases. The germline CDR1 and CDR2 sequences are KGHSY and FQNENV. J was trimmed by 5 bases and V by 0 bases; bases with no gene match: 6. The CDR3 is 15 residues long. CDR3 amino acids: CASSQSRLADETQYF. In nucleotides, the CDR3 is TGTGCCAGCAGCCAATCGCGGCTAGCGGACGAGACCCAGTACTTC.

V usage is TRBV6-6 and J usage is TRBJ2-7, with TRBD1 matching 8 bases. With V trimmed by 2 bases and J by 1 base, 4 bases remained unmatched. The germline V gene encodes CDR1 MNHNY and CDR2 SVGAGI (reference sequence). CDR3 size: 15 residues. The CDR3 loop reads CASSYNGQGSYEQYF. In DNA, the CDR3 is TGTGCCAGCAGTTACAACGGACAGGGATCCTACGAGCAGTACTTC.

This chain joins TRBV7-2 and TRBJ2-3, with D uncertain. The CDR3 sequence is 15 residues long. V lost 2 bases and J lost 0, with 9 bases in between. Germline assignment: CDR1 SGHTA and CDR2 FQGNSA. Here the CDR3 reads CASSLNSPSTDTQYF. For the CDR3, the DNA is TGTGCCAGCAGCTTAAATAGCCCTAGCACAGATACGCAGTATTTT.

This clone appeared a single time. V gene TRBV7-9 combines with J gene TRBJ2-5; no firm D call. Germline assignment: CDR1 SEHNR and CDR2 FQNEAQ (reference sequence). The CDR3 runs to 13 residues. The germline V and J ends were trimmed by 7 bases and 5 bases, with 14 bases remaining between them. CDR3 amino acids: CASTHGPTETQYF. The CDR3 nucleotides read TGTGCCAGCACCCACGGACCCACCGAGACCCAGTACTTC.

The gene calls are TRBV6-6 and TRBJ2-1; tentatively, D is TRBD1 (5 bases). The CDR3 has 12 residues. The germline gives CDR1 MNHNY, CDR2 SVGAGI (reference sequence). Trimming removed 6 bases from V and 7 bases from J, with 10 bases in between. In nucleotides, the CDR3 is TGTGCCAGCAGACAGGATTTAAATGAGCAGTTCTTC. Protein product: CASRQDLNEQFF.

In this sample, this clone turned up once. This chain connects TRBV2 to TRBJ1-1; D is undetermined. V was trimmed by 5 bases and J by 5 bases, leaving 15 bases between them. CDR3 size: 14 residues. CDR1 is SNHLY, CDR2 FYNNEI, per germline. The CDR3 here is CASSPREGGTEAFF. CDR3 bases: TGTGCCAGCAGTCCTCGTGAGGGAGGAACTGAAGCTTTCTTT.

The chain recombines TRBV10-3 with TRBJ2-3; 10 bases match TRBD2. After removal of 6 bases from V and 3 bases from J, the junction contained 9 bases not matched to a gene. Germline V CDR1 and CDR2: ENHRY, SYGVKD. CDR3 size: 16 residues. The CDR3 DNA reads as TGTGCCATCAGCGTTACTAGCGGGGAGCGTACAGATACGCAGTATTTT. Translated, it gives CAISVTSGERTDTQYF.

The V call is TRBV5-5, the J call TRBJ1-1; D unresolved. CDR1 SGHKS and CDR2 YYEKEE come from the germline V gene (reference sequence). The CDR3 runs 15 residues. Deletions cut 0 bases from V and 2 bases from J, with 11 bases between. The CDR3 DNA reads TGTGCCAGCAGCTTGGGACGGGCTACCAACACTGAAGCTTTCTTT. The encoded protein is CASSLGRATNTEAFF.

CDR3 in amino acids: CASSLARRAQETQYF. The CDR3 nucleotides are TGTGCCAGCAGCTTAGCGCGCAGGGCCCAAGAGACCCAGTACTTC. The chain is built from TRBV7-2 and TRBJ2-5, with a weak D call TRBD1 (5 bases). With 0 bases removed from V and 1 base from J, the gap between germline ends came to 9 bases. CDR1 SGHTA and CDR2 FQGNSA come from the germline V gene. The CDR3 is 15 residues long.

The rearrangement uses TRBV7-8 and TRBJ2-7; D is perhaps TRBD1 (5 bases). V lost 5 bases and J lost 6, with 26 bases in between. The CDR3 loop spans 17 amino acids. Germline CDR1 and CDR2: SGHVS and FQNEAQ. The chain's CDR3 is CASSQPTRAIGGVEQYF. The CDR3 DNA follows: TGTGCCAGCAGCCAACCGACCAGGGCGATAGGTGGGGTCGAGCAGTACTTC.

In its sample, this clone was seen a few times. The chain couples TRBV30 to TRBJ2-7; no firm D call. The CDR3 contains 13 residues. Trimming pared 1 base from V and 0 bases from J, leaving 7 bases between. The germline CDR1 and CDR2 sequences are GTSNPN and SVGIG (reference sequence). Written as DNA, the CDR3 is TGTGCCTGGAGTGCATACTACTCCTACGAGCAGTACTTC. Its translation: CAWSAYYSYEQYF.

This rearrangement joins TRBV5-3 to TRBJ2-2; 16 bases agree with TRBD2. TRBV5-3 is flagged as an ORF with uncertain function. With V trimmed by 4 bases and J by 4 bases, 7 bases remained unmatched. The CDR3 spans 18 residues. The DNA of the CDR3 is TGTGCCAGAAGCGTGGGACTAGCGGGGGGGCGCGCCACCGGGGAGCTGTTTTTT. This codes for CARSVGLAGGRATGELFF.

The J gene is TRBJ2-7, the V gene TRBV6-1; 7 bases align to TRBD1. This CDR3 comprises 16 residues. Germline V CDR1 and CDR2: MNHNS, SASEGT. Trimming cost V 4 bases and J 5 bases; bases outside gene matches: 14. CDR3 sequence reads: CASSAPPGQTRDEQYF. As DNA, the CDR3 is TGTGCCAGCAGTGCTCCTCCGGGACAGACGAGGGACGAGCAGTACTTC.

This clone was detected only a few times. This sequence joins TRBV18 and TRBJ2-5; no clear D. CDR1 and CDR2 (germline): KGHSH, LQKENI. This CDR3 has 14 residues. Trimming took off 1 base at V and 1 base at J, with 7 bases between the two ends. The CDR3 nucleotides read TGTGCCAGCTCACCACGGGTCAGCCAAGAGACCCAGTACTTC. It codes for CASSPRVSQETQYF.

V and J are TRBV19 and TRBJ2-2; tentative D call: TRBD1 (6 bases). This CDR3 has 14 residues. V lost 3 bases and J 6 bases, leaving 11 bases between the germline ends. CDR1 LNHDA and CDR2 SQIVND come from the germline V gene (reference sequence). For the CDR3, the DNA is TGTGCCAGTAGTATCTATTCAGGGGCCGGGGAGCTGTTTTTT. Translating it yields CASSIYSGAGELFF. Supplemented by reference TRBV19 and TRBJ2-2, the full variable domain reads DGGITQSPKYLFRKEGQNVTLSCEQNLNHDAMYWYRQDPGQGLRLIYYSQIVNDFQKGDIAEGYSVSREKKESFPLTVTSAQKNPTAFYLCASSIYSGAGELFFGEGSRLTVL.

CDR3 DNA: TGTGCCTGGGATTGGGACTCTGGAAACACCATATATTTT. It encodes CAWDWDSGNTIYF. V is TRBV30 and J is TRBJ1-3; D not certain. The V gene lost 5 bases and the J gene lost 0 bases, with 8 bases spanning the gap. Germline V gene sequence: CDR1 GTSNPN, CDR2 SVGIG (reference sequence). The CDR3 loop spans 13 amino acids. Complete variable domain (other parts from reference TRBV30 and TRBJ1-3): SQTIHQWPATLVQPVGSPLSLECTVEGTSNPNLYWYRQAAGRGLQLLFYSVGIGQISSEVPQNLSASRPQDRQFILSSKKLLLSDSGFYLCAWDWDSGNTIYFGEGSWLTVV.

The V call is TRBV6-1, the J call TRBJ2-2; D might be TRBD1 (6 bases). The length of the CDR3 is 13 residues. CDR1 is MNHNS, CDR2 SASEGT, per germline. Trimming pared 7 bases from V and 6 bases from J, leaving 12 bases between. The DNA for the CDR3 is TGTGCCAGCAACCTCCACAGGGCCGGGGAGCTGTTTTTT. Protein sequence: CASNLHRAGELFF.

Regarding this clone: No DNA is shown, since the ends of the CDR3 on it are uncertain; the CDR3 is the one TCRdb lists. V is TRBV27 and J is TRBJ2-2; the table's D call, TRBD1, has no DNA check behind it. The CDR3 region is 14 residues in length, termini included. CDR1 MNHEY and CDR2 SMNVEV come from the germline V gene (reference sequence). CDR3 sequence reads: CASILAGNTGELFF.